This T cell receptor beta chain was profiled in a study of beta chain features in type 1 diabetes. Overall study results and limits: A definitive answer on HLA type influencing TCRB rearrangement was not reached here. Researchers report that Type 1 diabetes patients had moderately but significantly shorter TCRB CDR3s across all four CD4+ subsets.

Expressed TCRB transcripts were sequenced because the isolated RNA had all been reverse transcribed beforehand. Libraries were prepared by immunoSEQ multiplex PCR; TCRdb keeps only in-frame clonotypes and omits some of them. The table includes 300,000 or so clones, approximately 8% detected once. Donors contributed one heparinised blood draw apiece, averaging about 116 mL. CD45RO/CCR7/CD25/CD127/CD95/CD27 sorting isolated CD4+ naive, central memory, regulatory and stem cell-like memory cells. Only a few counts were recorded for this clone. Its specificity is not known. The CDR3 is made up of 15 amino acids. V was trimmed by 1 base and J by 7 bases, leaving 13 bases between them. Germline V CDR1 and CDR2: LNHNV, YYDKDF (reference sequence).

The rearrangement uses TRBV15 and TRBJ1-4, with a tentative D call TRBD1 (6 bases). The specimen was central memory CD4+ T cells from blood. The sequence was collected from a woman under 30 in good health. CDR3 sequence: CATSRVRGSSEKLFF. CDR3 DNA: TGTGCCACCAGCAGAGTCAGGGGAAGCAGTGAAAAACTGTTTTTT. The full variable domain, with the rest looked up from reference TRBV15 and TRBJ1-4, is DAMVIQNPRYQVTQFGKPVTLSCSQTLNHNVMYWYQQKSSQAPKLLFHYYDKDFNNEADTPDNFQSRRPNTSFCFLDIRSPGLGDTAMYLCATSRVRGSSEKLFFGSGTQLSVL.